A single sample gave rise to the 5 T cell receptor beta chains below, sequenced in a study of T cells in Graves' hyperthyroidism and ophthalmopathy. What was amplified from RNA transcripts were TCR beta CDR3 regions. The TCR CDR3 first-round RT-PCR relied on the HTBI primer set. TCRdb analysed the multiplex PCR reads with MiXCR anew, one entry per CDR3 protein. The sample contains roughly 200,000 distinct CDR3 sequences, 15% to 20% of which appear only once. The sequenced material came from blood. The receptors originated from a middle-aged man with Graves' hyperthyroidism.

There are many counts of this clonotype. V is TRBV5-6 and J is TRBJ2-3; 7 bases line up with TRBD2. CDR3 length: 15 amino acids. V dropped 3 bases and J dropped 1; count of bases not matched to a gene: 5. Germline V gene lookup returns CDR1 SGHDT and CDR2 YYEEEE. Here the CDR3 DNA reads TGTGCCAGCAGCTGGAGCGGGACTGGCACAGATACGCAGTATTTT. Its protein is CASSWSGTGTDTQYF.

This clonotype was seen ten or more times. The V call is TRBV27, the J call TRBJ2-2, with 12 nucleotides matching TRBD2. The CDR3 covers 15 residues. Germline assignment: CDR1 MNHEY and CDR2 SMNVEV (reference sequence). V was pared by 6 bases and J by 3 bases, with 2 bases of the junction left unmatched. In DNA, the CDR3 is TGTGCCAGCAGGCTAGCGGGGGGGGACACCGGGGAGCTGTTTTTT. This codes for CASRLAGGDTGELFF.

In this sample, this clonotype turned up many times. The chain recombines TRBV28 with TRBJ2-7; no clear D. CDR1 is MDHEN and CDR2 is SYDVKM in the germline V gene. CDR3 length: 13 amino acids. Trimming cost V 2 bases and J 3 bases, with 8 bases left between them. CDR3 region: CASSLNSYYEQYF. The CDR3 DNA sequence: TGTGCCAGCAGTTTAAACAGCTACTACGAGCAGTACTTC.

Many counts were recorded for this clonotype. CDR3: CSAGDIVLPDTQYF. DNA for the CDR3: TGCAGCGCCGGGGACATCGTTCTTCCAGATACGCAGTATTTT. The chain joins TRBV20-1 to TRBJ2-3; TRBD1 is a possible D gene (6 bases). CDR1 and CDR2 from the germline V gene are DFQATT and SNEGSKA (reference sequence). The CDR3 is 14 residues long.

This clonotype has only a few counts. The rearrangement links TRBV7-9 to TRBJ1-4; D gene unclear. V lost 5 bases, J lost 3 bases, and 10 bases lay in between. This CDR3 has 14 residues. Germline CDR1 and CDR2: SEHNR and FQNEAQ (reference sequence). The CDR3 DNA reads TGTGCCAGCAGCCCGGGAGGTTCTAATGAAAAACTGTTTTTT. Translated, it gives CASSPGGSNEKLFF. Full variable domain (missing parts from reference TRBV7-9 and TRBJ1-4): DTGVSQNPRHKITKRGQNVTFRCDPISEHNRLYWYRQTLGQGPEFLTYFQNEAQLEKSRLLSDRFSAERPKGSFSTLEIQRTEQGDSAMYLCASSPGGSNEKLFFGSGTQLSVL.